This T cell receptor (beta chain) is from a study of blood T cell repertoires in COVID-19. This clone came up a few times. The protocol was immunoSEQ multiplex PCR, while the TCRdb copy is restricted to in-frame clones and leaves out a portion. The sample lists almost 80,000 clones; around 84% were seen once. The V gene's germline CDR1 is SGHRS and CDR2 YFSETQ. This CDR3 has 15 amino acids. V gave up 2 bases and J gave up 6 bases; unmatched junction bases: 5. Sequenced sample: peripheral blood. The rearrangement uses TRBV5-1 and TRBJ2-1; TRBD1 matches at 10 bases. The sequence derives from a woman aged 70-85 years with acute or convalescent COVID-19. CDR3: CASSLDRGRSNEQFF. CDR3 in DNA: TGCGCCAGCAGCTTAGACAGGGGGCGATCCAATGAGCAGTTCTTC.